The 22 T cell receptor beta chains given below trace back to one sample, sequenced in a study of cytomegalovirus exposure and HLA in healthy donors. PCR was performed using 60 Vbeta and 13 Jbeta primers. Sequencing was performed with immunoSEQ multiplex PCR; in TCRdb, only in-frame clones are kept and a portion is missing. This sample yields under 150,000 clones, of which roughly 79% are seen a single time; 2.5% to 3.5% belongs to the top ten. The sequenced sample consisted of PBMCs. These receptors were taken from a male donor in good health and CMV-seronegative.

This chain uses TRBV7-2 with TRBJ1-1; D remains ambiguous. With 3 bases removed from V and 4 bases from J, the gap between germline ends came to 9 bases. This CDR3 is 13 amino acids long. The germline V gene has CDR1 SGHTA and CDR2 FQGNSA. For the CDR3, the DNA is TGTGCCAGCAGCTTGATCAGTGGCACTGAAGCTTTCTTT. Translation: CASSLISGTEAFF.

V gene TRBV10-2 combines with J gene TRBJ1-1, with a tentative D call TRBD1 (6 bases). Germline V gene sequence: CDR1 WSHSY, CDR2 SAAADI. V lost 8 bases and J 6 bases, leaving 13 bases between the germline ends. This CDR3 has 12 amino acids. CDR3 sequence (DNA): TGCGCCAGCTCAAGACAGGACGCTGAAGCTTTCTTT. Translating gives CASSRQDAEAFF.

The chain combines TRBV4-2 with TRBJ1-1; D is undetermined. Germline CDR1 reads LGHNA; CDR2 reads YNFKEQ. The germline V and J ends were trimmed by 0 bases and 5 bases, with 19 bases remaining between them. The CDR3 runs to 17 residues. The CDR3, as DNA: TGTGCCAGCAGCCAAGATAGTGGGTATGAGGAGAGTACTGAAGCTTTCTTT. Translation gives CASSQDSGYEESTEAFF.

V usage is TRBV19 and J usage is TRBJ2-1, with D maybe TRBD1 (5 bases). V lost 1 base and J 8 bases, leaving 18 bases between the germline ends. The germline V gene encodes CDR1 LNHDA and CDR2 SQIVND (reference sequence). The CDR3 has 16 residues. CDR3 in amino acids: CASSIGGLGQLHEQFF. The CDR3 coding sequence is TGTGCCAGTAGTATAGGGGGTTTGGGGCAGCTCCATGAGCAGTTCTTC.

This chain connects TRBV7-6 to TRBJ1-3, with D unresolved. The CDR3 runs to 14 residues. The germline V gene has CDR1 SGHVS and CDR2 FNYEAQ. Trimming removed 1 base from V and 3 bases from J, with 7 bases in between. CDR3 protein: CASSLVAGGNTIYF. The CDR3 DNA reads as TGTGCCAGCAGCTTAGTCGCGGGTGGAAACACCATATATTTT. Together with reference TRBV7-6 and TRBJ1-3, the CDR3 gives the full variable domain: GAGVSQSPRYKVTKRGQDVALRCDPISGHVSLYWYRQALGQGPEFLTYFNYEAQQDKSGLPNDRFSAERPEGSISTLTIQRTEQRDSAMYRCASSLVAGGNTIYFGEGSWLTVV.

The chain joins TRBV10-2 to TRBJ2-7; D uncertain. Trimming stripped 0 bases from V and 3 bases from J, with 3 bases between. The CDR3 is made up of 12 amino acids. Germline V gene lookup returns CDR1 WSHSY and CDR2 SAAADI. As DNA, the CDR3 is TGCGCCAGCAGTGAGTCCTTCTACGAGCAGTACTTC. The encoded protein is CASSESFYEQYF.

The chain carries TRBV5-1 and TRBJ2-2; 7 positions agree with TRBD2. The V segment lost 0 bases and the J segment 7 bases; nucleotides outside the gene matches: 12. This CDR3 is built from 17 residues. CDR1 is SGHRS, CDR2 YFSETQ, per germline. CDR3 nucleotides: TGCGCCAGCAGCTTGGTTATCTCGGGAGGCGGTGTCGGGGAGCTGTTTTTT. Translating it yields CASSLVISGGGVGELFF.

The chain uses TRBV29-1 and TRBJ1-4, with 7 bases lining up with TRBD1. Germline V CDR1 and CDR2: SQVTM, ANQGSEA. CDR3 length equals 14 residues. After removal of 4 bases from V and 5 bases from J, the junction contained 7 bases not matched to a gene. As DNA, the CDR3 is TGCAGCGTTGTAGGGACAGTCGGCAATGAAAAACTGTTTTTT. Protein product: CSVVGTVGNEKLFF.

The chain joins TRBV7-9 to TRBJ1-2; 11 nucleotides agree with TRBD1. The V and J ends lost 5 bases and 4 bases, in that order; junction bases with no gene match: 3. Germline V gene sequence: CDR1 SEHNR, CDR2 FQNEAQ (reference sequence). The CDR3 runs 14 residues. The CDR3 sequence: CASSADRGLYGYTF. The CDR3 DNA follows: TGTGCCAGCAGCGCGGACAGGGGGCTCTATGGCTACACCTTC.

The rearrangement uses TRBV5-4 and TRBJ2-7; 12 nucleotides align to TRBD1. Trimming at V came to 3 bases and at J to 5 bases, leaving 6 bases not matched to a gene. Germline CDR1 SGHNT, CDR2 YYREEE (reference sequence). This CDR3 has 15 residues. For the CDR3, the DNA is TGTGCCAGCAGCTCTCCCGGGACAGGGGGCCACGAGCAGTACTTC. Translating it yields CASSSPGTGGHEQYF.

This chain links TRBV10-3 with TRBJ2-1; a weak D match, TRBD2 (6 bases). The V gene's germline CDR1 is ENHRY and CDR2 SYGVKD. Trimming pared 4 bases from V and 9 bases from J, leaving 19 bases between. CDR3 length: 15 residues. CDR3 residues: CAISANGGSATEQFF. CDR3 in DNA: TGTGCCATCAGTGCGAACGGGGGTTCCGCCACTGAGCAGTTCTTC.

V gene TRBV19 combines with J gene TRBJ2-7; possible D gene TRBD1, 8 bases. In germline, CDR1 is LNHDA, CDR2 SQIVND (reference sequence). The germline V and J ends were trimmed by 6 bases and 3 bases, with 15 bases remaining between them. This CDR3 contains 14 residues. The CDR3 region is CASSNRGGHYEQYF. The CDR3 DNA follows: TGTGCCAGTAGCAACAGGGGGGGGCACTACGAGCAGTACTTC.

The V and J genes are TRBV5-4 and TRBJ1-1; 10 bases align to TRBD1. The J segment lost 4 bases and the V segment lost 3 bases, leaving 6 bases of the junction unmatched. The CDR3 contains 15 residues. Germline CDR1 reads SGHNT; CDR2 reads YYREEE (reference sequence). The CDR3 loop is CASSYRQGAVTEAFF. The CDR3 DNA reads as TGTGCCAGCAGCTATAGACAGGGGGCGGTCACTGAAGCTTTCTTT.

This clone was seen a few times. J is TRBJ1-5 and V is TRBV6-5; 9 bases map to TRBD1. The CDR3 is made up of 13 amino acids. CDR1 and CDR2 from the germline V gene are MNHEY and SVGAGI. The V segment lost 6 bases and the J segment 9 bases; nucleotides outside the gene matches: 6. The CDR3 is CASRLDRGWPQHF. In DNA form, the CDR3 reads TGTGCCAGCAGACTAGACAGGGGGTGGCCCCAGCATTTT.

The chain uses TRBV15 and TRBJ1-2; D uncertain. There are 17 residues in the CDR3. Trimming removed 5 bases from V and 2 bases from J, with 21 bases in between. CDR1 LNHNV and CDR2 YYDKDF come from the germline V gene (reference sequence). CDR3 DNA: TGTGCCACCAGCCCGAGCCGGAGCGGCCTACCGAACTATGGCTACACCTTC. It encodes CATSPSRSGLPNYGYTF.

The rearrangement joins TRBV5-4 to TRBJ1-1; 9 bases fit TRBD1. The CDR3 runs 13 residues. Germline values: CDR1 SGHNT, CDR2 YYREEE (reference sequence). V lost 6 bases, J lost 10 bases, and 10 bases stayed unmatched. For the CDR3, the DNA is TGTGCCAGCAACCCCCAGGAGACAGGGGGAGCTTTCTTT. Translating it yields CASNPQETGGAFF. Full variable domain (rest looked up from reference TRBV5-4 and TRBJ1-1): ETGVTQSPTHLIKTRGQQVTLRCSSQSGHNTVSWYQQALGQGPQFIFQYYREEENGRGNFPPRFSGLQFPNYSSELNVNALELDDSALYLCASNPQETGGAFFGQGTRLTVV.

The rearrangement joins TRBV6-5 to TRBJ1-1, with TRBD1 as a possible D gene (5 bases). CDR1 MNHEY and CDR2 SVGAGI come from the germline V gene. CDR3 length: 13 amino acids. Trimming pared 5 bases from V and 8 bases from J, leaving 15 bases between. The CDR3 here is CASSPAGPLEAFF. CDR3 in DNA: TGTGCCAGCAGTCCGGCAGGGCCCCTGGAAGCTTTCTTT.

V is TRBV7-9 and J is TRBJ2-7, with D possibly matching TRBD2 (5 bases). This CDR3 contains 14 residues. The germline V gene has CDR1 SEHNR and CDR2 FQNEAQ (reference sequence). V lost 2 bases, J lost 3 bases, and 11 bases lay in between. CDR3 loop: CASSLPGSNYEQYF. The CDR3 region has the DNA TGTGCCAGCAGCTTACCGGGATCTAACTACGAGCAGTACTTC.

V usage is TRBV27 and J usage is TRBJ2-5, with a possible D match to TRBD2 (5 bases). Trimming removed 3 bases at V and 3 bases at J, with 8 bases between. Germline V gene data show CDR1 as MNHEY and CDR2 as SMNVEV (reference sequence). This CDR3 region has 13 residues. The CDR3 DNA follows: TGTGCCAGCAGTTTGTGGGGAGAAGAGACCCAGTACTTC. It encodes CASSLWGEETQYF.

The chain carries TRBV4-2 and TRBJ2-7; 8 bases agree with TRBD1. Germline-derived CDR1 and CDR2 are LGHNA and YNFKEQ. The CDR3 loop spans 16 amino acids. J gave up 4 bases and V 2 bases, and 10 bases lay outside the gene matches. CDR3 protein: CASSQTRTGLGYEQYF. CDR3 nucleotide sequence: TGTGCCAGCAGCCAAACGCGGACAGGGTTGGGTTACGAGCAGTACTTC.

The gene calls are TRBV6-5 and TRBJ1-1; TRBD1 might be the D (6 bases). This CDR3 is built from 15 residues. Germline V lookup: CDR1 MNHEY, CDR2 SVGAGI. The ends were cut back, 4 bases at V and 2 bases at J, with 14 bases in the middle. This CDR3 reads CASSSIARGNTEAFF. CDR3 sequence (DNA): TGTGCCAGCAGTTCAATAGCCAGGGGCAACACTGAAGCTTTCTTT.

V gene TRBV7-9 combines with J gene TRBJ2-2, with 8 bases that match TRBD2. The length of the CDR3 is 15 residues. CDR1 and CDR2 (germline): SEHNR, FQNEAQ (reference sequence). Losses at the gene ends were 1 base for V and 3 bases for J; bases not matched to a gene: 1. CDR3: CASSLVLADTGELFF. CDR3 nucleotides: TGTGCCAGCAGCTTAGTACTAGCGGACACCGGGGAGCTGTTTTTT.